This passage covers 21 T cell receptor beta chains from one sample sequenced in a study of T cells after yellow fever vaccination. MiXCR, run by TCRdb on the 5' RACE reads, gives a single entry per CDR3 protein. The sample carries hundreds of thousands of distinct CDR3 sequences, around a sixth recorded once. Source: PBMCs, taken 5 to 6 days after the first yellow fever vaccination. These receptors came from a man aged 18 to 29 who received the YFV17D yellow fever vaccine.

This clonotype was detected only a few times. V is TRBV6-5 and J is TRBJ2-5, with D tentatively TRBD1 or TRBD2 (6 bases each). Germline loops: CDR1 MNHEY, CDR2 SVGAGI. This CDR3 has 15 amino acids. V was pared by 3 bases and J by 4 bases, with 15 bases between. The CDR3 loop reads CASSYSPGAAETQYF. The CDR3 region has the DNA TGTGCCAGCAGTTATAGTCCGGGGGCAGCAGAGACCCAGTACTTC.

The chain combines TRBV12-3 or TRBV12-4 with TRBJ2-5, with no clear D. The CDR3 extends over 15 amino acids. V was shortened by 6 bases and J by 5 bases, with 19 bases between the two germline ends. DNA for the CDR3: TGTGCCAGCAGCCACATAGGGCCCTCGGAGGAGACCCAGTACTTC. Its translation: CASSHIGPSEETQYF.

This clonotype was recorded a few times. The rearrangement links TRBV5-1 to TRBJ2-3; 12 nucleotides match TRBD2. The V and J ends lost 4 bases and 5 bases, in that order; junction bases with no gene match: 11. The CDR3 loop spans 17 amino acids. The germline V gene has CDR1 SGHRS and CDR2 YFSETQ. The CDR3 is CASSRPSGGAGEDTQYF. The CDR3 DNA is TGCGCCAGCAGCCGACCTAGCGGGGGGGCCGGGGAAGATACGCAGTATTTT.

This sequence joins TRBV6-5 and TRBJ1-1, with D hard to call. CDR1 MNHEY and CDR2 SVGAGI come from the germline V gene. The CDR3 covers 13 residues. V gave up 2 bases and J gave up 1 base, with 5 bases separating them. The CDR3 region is CASSYKGNTEAFF. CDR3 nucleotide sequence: TGTGCCAGCAGTTACAAGGGGAACACTGAAGCTTTCTTT.

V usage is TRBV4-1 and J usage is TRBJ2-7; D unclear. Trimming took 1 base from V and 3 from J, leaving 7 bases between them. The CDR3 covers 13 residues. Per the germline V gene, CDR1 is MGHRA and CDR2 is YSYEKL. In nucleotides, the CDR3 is TGCGCCAGCAGCCAAGGGCAGATCTACGAGCAGTACTTC. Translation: CASSQGQIYEQYF.

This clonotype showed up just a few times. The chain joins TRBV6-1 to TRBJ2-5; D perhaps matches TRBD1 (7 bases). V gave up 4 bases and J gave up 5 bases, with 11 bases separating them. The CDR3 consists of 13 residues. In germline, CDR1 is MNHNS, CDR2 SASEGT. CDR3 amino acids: CASSATGTETQYF. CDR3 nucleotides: TGTGCCAGCAGTGCGACAGGGACTGAGACCCAGTACTTC.

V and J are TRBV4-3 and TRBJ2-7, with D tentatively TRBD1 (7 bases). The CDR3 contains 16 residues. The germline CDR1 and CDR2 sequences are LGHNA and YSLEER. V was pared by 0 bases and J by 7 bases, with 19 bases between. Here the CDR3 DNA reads TGCGCCAGCAGCCAAGAGTGGTACAGGGGACTTCGGGAGCAGTACTTC. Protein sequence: CASSQEWYRGLREQYF.

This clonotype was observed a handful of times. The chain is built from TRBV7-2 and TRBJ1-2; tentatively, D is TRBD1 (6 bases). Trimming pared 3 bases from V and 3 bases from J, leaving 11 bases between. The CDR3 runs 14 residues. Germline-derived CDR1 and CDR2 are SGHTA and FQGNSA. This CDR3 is CASSFYREDYGYTF. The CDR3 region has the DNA TGTGCCAGCAGCTTTTACAGGGAGGACTATGGCTACACCTTC.

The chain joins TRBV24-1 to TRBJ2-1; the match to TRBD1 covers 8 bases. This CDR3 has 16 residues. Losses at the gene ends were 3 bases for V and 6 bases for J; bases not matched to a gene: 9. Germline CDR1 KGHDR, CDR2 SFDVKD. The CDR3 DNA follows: TGTGCCACCAGTGATCCTAGTCGGACAGGGCGCAATGAGCAGTTCTTC. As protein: CATSDPSRTGRNEQFF.

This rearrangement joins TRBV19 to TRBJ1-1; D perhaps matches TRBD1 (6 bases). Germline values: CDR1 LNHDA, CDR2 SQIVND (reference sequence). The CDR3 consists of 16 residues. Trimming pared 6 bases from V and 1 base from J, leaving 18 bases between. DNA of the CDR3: TGTGCCAGTAGGATACCGGGACATCTGGCGAACACTGAAGCTTTCTTT. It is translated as CASRIPGHLANTEAFF.

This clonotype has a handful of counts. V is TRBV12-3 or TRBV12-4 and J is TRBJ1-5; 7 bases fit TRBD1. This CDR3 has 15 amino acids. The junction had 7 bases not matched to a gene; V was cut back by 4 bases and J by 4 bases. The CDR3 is CASSSTGTQNQPQHF. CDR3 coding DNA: TGTGCCAGCAGTTCGACAGGGACCCAAAATCAGCCCCAGCATTTT.

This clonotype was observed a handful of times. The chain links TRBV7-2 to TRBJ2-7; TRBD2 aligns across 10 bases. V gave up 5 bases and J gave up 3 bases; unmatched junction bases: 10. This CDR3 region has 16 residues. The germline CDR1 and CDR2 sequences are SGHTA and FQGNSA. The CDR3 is CASSVVLAGAFYEQYF. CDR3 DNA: TGTGCCAGCAGCGTAGTCCTAGCGGGGGCCTTCTACGAGCAGTACTTC.

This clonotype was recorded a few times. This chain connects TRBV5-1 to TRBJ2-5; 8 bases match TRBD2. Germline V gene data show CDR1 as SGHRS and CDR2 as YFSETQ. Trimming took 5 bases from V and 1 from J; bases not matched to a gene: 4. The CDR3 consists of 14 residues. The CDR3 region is CASRRGTSQETQYF. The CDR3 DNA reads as TGCGCCAGCAGGCGTGGGACTAGCCAAGAGACCCAGTACTTC. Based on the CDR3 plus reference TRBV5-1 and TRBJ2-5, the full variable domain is KAGVTQTPRYLIKTRGQQVTLSCSPISGHRSVSWYQQTPGQGLQFLFEYFSETQRNKGNFPGRFSGRQFSNSRSEMNVSTLELGDSALYLCASRRGTSQETQYFGPGTRLLVL.

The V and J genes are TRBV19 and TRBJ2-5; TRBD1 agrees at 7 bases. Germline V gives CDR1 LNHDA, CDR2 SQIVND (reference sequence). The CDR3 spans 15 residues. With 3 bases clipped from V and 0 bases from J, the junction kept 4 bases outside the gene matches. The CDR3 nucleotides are TGTGCCAGTAGTATGTTAGGGGGCTACCAAGAGACCCAGTACTTC. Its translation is CASSMLGGYQETQYF.

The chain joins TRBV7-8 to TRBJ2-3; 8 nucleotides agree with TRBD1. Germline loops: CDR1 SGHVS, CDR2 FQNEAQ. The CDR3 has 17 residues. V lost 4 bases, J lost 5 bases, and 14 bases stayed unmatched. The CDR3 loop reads CASSSSLGPGGIDTQYF. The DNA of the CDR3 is TGTGCCAGCAGCTCAAGCCTCGGGCCAGGGGGCATAGATACGCAGTATTTT.

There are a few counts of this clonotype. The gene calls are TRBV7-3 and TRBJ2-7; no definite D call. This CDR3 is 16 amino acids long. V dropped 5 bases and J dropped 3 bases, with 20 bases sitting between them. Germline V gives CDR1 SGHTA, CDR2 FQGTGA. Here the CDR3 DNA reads TGTGCCAGCAGCCCCAGCAGGAGTACCGATCGCTACGAGCAGTACGTC. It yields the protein CASSPSRSTDRYEQYV.

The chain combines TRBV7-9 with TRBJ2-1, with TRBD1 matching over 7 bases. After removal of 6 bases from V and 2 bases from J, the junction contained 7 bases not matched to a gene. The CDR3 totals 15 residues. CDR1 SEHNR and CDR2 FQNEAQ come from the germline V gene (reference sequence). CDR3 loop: CASRQPGQTYNEQFF. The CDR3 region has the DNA TGTGCCAGCAGGCAACCGGGACAGACCTACAATGAGCAGTTCTTC.

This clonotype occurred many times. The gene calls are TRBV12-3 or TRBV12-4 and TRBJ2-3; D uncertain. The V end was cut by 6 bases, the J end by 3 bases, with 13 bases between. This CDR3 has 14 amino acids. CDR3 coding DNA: TGTGCCAGCAGCCCCGCCTCTAGGACAGATACGCAGTATTTT. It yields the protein CASSPASRTDTQYF.

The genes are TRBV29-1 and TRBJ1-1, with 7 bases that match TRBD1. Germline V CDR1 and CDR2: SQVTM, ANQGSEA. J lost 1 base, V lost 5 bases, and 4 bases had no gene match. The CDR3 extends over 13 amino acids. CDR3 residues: CSVIRDRNTEAFF. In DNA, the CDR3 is TGCAGCGTTATTAGGGACAGGAACACTGAAGCTTTCTTT.

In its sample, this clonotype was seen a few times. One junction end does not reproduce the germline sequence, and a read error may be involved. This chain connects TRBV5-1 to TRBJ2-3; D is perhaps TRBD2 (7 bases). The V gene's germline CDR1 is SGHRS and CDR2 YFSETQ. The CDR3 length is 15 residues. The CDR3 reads CASTLARGRADTQYF. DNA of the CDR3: TGCGCCAGCACCTTGGCGAGGGGGAGGGCAGATACGCAGTATTTT.

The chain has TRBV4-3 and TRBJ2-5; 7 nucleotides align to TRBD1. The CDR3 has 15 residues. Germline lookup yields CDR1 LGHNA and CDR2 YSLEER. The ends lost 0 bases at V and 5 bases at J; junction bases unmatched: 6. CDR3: CASSQEDRPKETQYF. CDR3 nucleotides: TGCGCCAGCAGCCAAGAGGACAGGCCCAAGGAGACCCAGTACTTC.